The 17 T cell receptor beta chains reported below all come from one sample, sequenced in a study of CD8 T cells in Susac syndrome. Random hexamers were used to reverse transcribe the RNA input (about 0.45 to 1 ug). TCRdb redid the calling of the immunoSEQ multiplex PCR reads with MiXCR, one entry per CDR3 protein. The data show approximately 180,000 distinct CDR3 sequences, more than 90% seen once. Material: CD4+ T cells from PBMCs. The receptors originated from a human donor with multiple sclerosis.

This chain's CDR3 is CSANTDGYGYTF. For the CDR3, the DNA is TGCAGCGCAAACACGGATGGCTATGGCTACACCTTC. This chain joins TRBV29-1 and TRBJ1-2; no definite D call. This CDR3 region has 12 residues. CDR1 and CDR2 (germline): SQVTM, ANQGSEA. V lost 7 bases, J lost 4 bases, and 13 bases lay in between.

The CDR3 coding sequence is TGCAGTGCCATTAAAACAGATACGCAGTATTTT. It yields the protein CSAIKTDTQYF. V and J are TRBV20-1 and TRBJ2-3; D gene ambiguous. V shed 6 bases and J shed 3 bases, with 7 bases lying between them. The V gene's germline CDR1 is DFQATT and CDR2 SNEGSKA (reference sequence). The CDR3 loop spans 11 amino acids.

A single count supports this clonotype. This chain connects TRBV4-3 to TRBJ2-3; 7 bases line up with TRBD1. Germline V gives CDR1 LGHNA, CDR2 YSLEER. The CDR3 loop spans 15 amino acids. Trimming cost V 5 bases and J 5 bases; bases outside gene matches: 10. The CDR3 reads CASSGSSQGRDTQYF. The CDR3 nucleotides read TGCGCCAGCAGCGGCTCATCACAGGGGAGAGATACGCAGTATTTT.

V and J are TRBV15 and TRBJ2-3; D is possibly TRBD1 (5 bases). The V end lost 4 bases, the J end lost 3 bases, and 8 bases lay between the germline ends. The germline V gene encodes CDR1 LNHNV and CDR2 YYDKDF (reference sequence). The CDR3 is 13 amino acids. In DNA, the CDR3 is TGTGCCACCAGCAACAGGTTTACAGATACGCAGTATTTT. Amino acids: CATSNRFTDTQYF. The full variable domain, its missing parts supplied by reference TRBV15 and TRBJ2-3, is DAMVIQNPRYQVTQFGKPVTLSCSQTLNHNVMYWYQQKSSQAPKLLFHYYDKDFNNEADTPDNFQSRRPNTSFCFLDIRSPGLGDTAMYLCATSNRFTDTQYFGPGTRLTVL.

The chain joins TRBV25-1 to TRBJ2-4; 7 bases fit TRBD1. V was clipped by 7 bases and J by 9 bases; unmatched bases: 9. Germline CDR1 is MGHDK and CDR2 is SYGVNS. CDR3 length: 13 amino acids. CDR3 sequence: CASIPTGSGIQYF. The CDR3 DNA follows: TGTGCCAGCATACCGACAGGGTCCGGCATTCAGTACTTC.

The CDR3 nucleotides are TGCGCCAGCAGCCAAGCCCATCGGAACACTGAAGCTTTCTTT. Its protein product is CASSQAHRNTEAFF. The V gene is TRBV4-3, the J gene TRBJ1-1; unclear D gene. The CDR3 is 14 residues long. CDR1 is LGHNA, CDR2 YSLEER, per germline. Trimming stripped 1 base from V and 1 base from J, with 7 bases between.

Only one count was recorded for this clonotype. The CDR3 DNA reads TGTGCCAGCAGCGTATACTCGACAGGGCTAGGCTCTGGGGCCAACGTCCTGACTTTC. Its translation: CASSVYSTGLGSGANVLTF. The rearrangement joins TRBV9 to TRBJ2-6; 7 positions match TRBD1. Germline V lookup: CDR1 SGDLS, CDR2 YYNGEE. The CDR3 totals 19 residues. V was pared by 1 base and J by 0 bases, with 10 bases of the junction left unmatched.

This clonotype was seen once. The gene calls are TRBV3-1 and TRBJ2-4, with unresolved D. V was clipped by 0 bases and J by 2 bases, with 11 bases between them. Per germline, CDR1 LGHDT and CDR2 YNNKEL (reference sequence). This CDR3 comprises 16 residues. CDR3: CASSQDRVGSKNIQYF. The CDR3 region has the DNA TGTGCCAGCAGCCAAGATCGGGTAGGATCCAAAAACATTCAGTACTTC. Filled out from reference TRBV3-1 and TRBJ2-4, the complete variable domain reads DTAVSQTPKYLVTQMGNDKSIKCEQNLGHDTMYWYKQDSKKFLKIMFSYNNKELIINETVPNRFSPKSPDKAHLNLHINSLELGDSAVYFCASSQDRVGSKNIQYFGAGTRLSVL.

The J gene is TRBJ1-5, the V gene TRBV28, with D possibly TRBD1 on 6 matching bases. CDR3 size: 16 residues. CDR1 is MDHEN and CDR2 is SYDVKM in the germline V gene. The V gene lost 4 bases and the J gene lost 0 bases, with 13 bases spanning the gap. CDR3 sequence reads: CASSSPGQPSNQPQHF. The CDR3 bases are TGTGCCAGCAGTTCCCCCGGACAGCCTAGCAATCAGCCCCAGCATTTT.

The gene calls are TRBV29-1 and TRBJ2-3; tentative D call: TRBD1 (5 bases). From germline, CDR1 is SQVTM and CDR2 ANQGSEA. Trimming left V 6 bases short and J 4 bases short, with 17 bases between. This CDR3 region has 14 residues. The CDR3 DNA sequence: TGCAGCGTCCTGAGGAATTTCAGGGCAGATACGCAGTATTTT. Protein product: CSVLRNFRADTQYF.

The chain links TRBV10-3 to TRBJ2-1, with 9 positions matching TRBD1. Per germline, CDR1 ENHRY and CDR2 SYGVKD. The CDR3 covers 15 residues. The V and J ends lost 5 bases and 4 bases, in that order; junction bases with no gene match: 6. The CDR3 sequence: CAISLRDRDYNEQFF. The DNA of the CDR3 is TGTGCCATCAGTCTCCGGGACAGGGATTACAATGAGCAGTTCTTC.

The V and J genes are TRBV29-1 and TRBJ1-1; TRBD1 might be the D (5 bases). The CDR3 covers 13 residues. Trimming removed 7 bases at V and 1 base at J, with 13 bases between. The germline V gene encodes CDR1 SQVTM and CDR2 ANQGSEA. The CDR3 here is CSAIDSQNTEAFF. CDR3 nucleotides: TGCAGCGCCATAGACAGCCAGAACACTGAAGCTTTCTTT.

The V and J genes are TRBV29-1 and TRBJ1-1; D may be TRBD1 (6 bases). Between the trimmed V and J ends, which lost 7 bases and 1 base, there was a span of 13 bases. The CDR3 totals 13 residues. Germline CDR1 reads SQVTM; CDR2 reads ANQGSEA. The CDR3 region has the DNA TGCAGCGCAGCTGGACAGCCGAACACTGAAGCTTTCTTT. This translates into CSAAGQPNTEAFF.

The chain employs TRBV29-1 and TRBJ1-1, with TRBD1 as a possible D gene (5 bases). Germline V gives CDR1 SQVTM, CDR2 ANQGSEA. V lost 0 bases and J lost 6, with 17 bases in between. The length of the CDR3 is 15 residues. The chain's CDR3 is CSVEELGGTTAEAFF. CDR3 coding DNA: TGCAGCGTTGAAGAGCTGGGAGGGACGACGGCTGAAGCTTTCTTT. Combining the CDR3 with reference TRBV29-1 and TRBJ1-1 gives the whole variable domain SAVISQKPSRDICQRGTSLTIQCQVDSQVTMMFWYRQQPGQSLTLIATANQGSEATYESGFVIDKFPISRPNLTFSTLTVSNMSPEDSSIYLCSVEELGGTTAEAFFGQGTRLTVV.

CDR3 bases: TGTGCCAGCAGCCACCCACCCTACAATGAGCAGTTCTTC. This encodes CASSHPPYNEQFF. This chain uses TRBV3-1 with TRBJ2-1; no clear D gene. V was pared by 3 bases and J by 2 bases, with 5 bases between. The CDR3 runs to 13 residues. Germline V lookup: CDR1 LGHDT, CDR2 YNNKEL (reference sequence).

This clonotype was seen only once. The CDR3 coding sequence is TGCAGTGCCGTTGAAACAGGGAATCATCTTGGCGAGCAGTACTTC. Protein product: CSAVETGNHLGEQYF. The chain joins TRBV20-1 to TRBJ2-7; weak D call: TRBD1 (6 bases). The CDR3 totals 15 residues. Trimming left V 6 bases short and J 6 bases short, with 24 bases between. Germline CDR1 DFQATT, CDR2 SNEGSKA (reference sequence).

The chain links TRBV20-1 to TRBJ1-5; perhaps TRBD1 as D (5 bases). The germline V gene has CDR1 DFQATT and CDR2 SNEGSKA (reference sequence). Between the trimmed V and J ends, which lost 0 bases and 2 bases, there was a span of 17 bases. CDR3 size: 17 residues. The CDR3 nucleotides read TGCAGTGCTAGAGATCCCCCCCAGGGCAATGGCAATCAGCCCCAGCATTTT. Its protein product is CSARDPPQGNGNQPQHF.